This T cell receptor beta chain is from a study of low-dose radiotherapy and immunotherapy resistance in tumors (dated by TCRdb to 2021 to 2024). Notes on the research overall: In Cohort 1, 0.5 Gy per fraction was delivered every 2 weeks, and a total PTV dose of 6.5 Gy was prescribed. The trial did not randomize participants into treatment groups. Intravenous cyclophosphamide at 200 mg/m2 was administered every two weeks, one day ahead of each radiation and immunotherapy administration. Patients were given nivolumab as a 240 mg flat dose every two weeks and ipilimumab at 1 mg/kg every six weeks, with both drugs delivered intravenously. Patients took aspirin 300 mg orally once daily for four cycles, starting on cycle 1 day 1. For Cohort 2, the dose was 1 Gy per fraction given every two weeks, adding up to 13 Gy in total across 26 weeks. Eight patients were included in the translational analysis: three from the first dose cohort and the first five from the second dose cohort.

Sequencing took place on an Illumina HiSeq 2500. First-strand cDNA was synthesized using Superscript III and a set of TRAV- and TRBV-specific primers, so that both TCRalpha and TCRbeta chains were covered. An approximately 20-cycle PCR with Phusion amplified the TCRs, pairing a constant-region primer with the adapter that was attached to the V primers. Amplification of the isolated mRNA was done with the MessageAmp II aRNA Amplification Kit, which involved a roughly 15-hour in vitro transcription at 37 degrees C. mRNA for TCR sequencing was isolated with the Dynabeads mRNA DIRECT Purification Kit. A second roughly 25-cycle Phusion PCR added indexed Illumina adapters, and products were purified with AMPure XP beads. Processing in the source paper ran as follows. Custom Perl scripts pooled TCR sequences encoding the same protein, removed out-of-frame sequences and computed each clonotype's abundance. The analysis excluded TCR sequences that were supported by just one read. Repertoire metrics included Shannon entropy, Gini index, clonality, richness, and frequency of TCRs shared between repertoires. In TCRdb, the public reads were trimmed at Q25 with fastp and aligned with MiXCR, with productive beta chains retained. All rows with the same CDR3 protein become a single entry with the most common DNA and genes. These V and J calls derive from TCRdb rather than the authors' analysis. Present in this sample are around 80,000 distinct CDR3 sequences, about a sixth of which were seen just once. The ten largest account for about 1.3% of the sample.

This clonotype came up many times. Its antigen specificity is not known. No base qualities exist here, and no much larger clone lies one base off it. From the cysteine through the phenylalanine, the CDR3 covers 15 amino acids. Just CDR3 DNA is preserved here, 45 bases in frame from base 1. CDR1 and CDR2 are read off the germline V gene (reference sequence) as DFQATT and SNEGSKA. Here V drops 1 base and J drops 2 bases, and the junction holds 4 bases not matched to any gene. The time point label for this specimen denotes: after trial treatment. In the paper's terms, the treatment or condition label means: LDRT plus nivolumab, ipilimumab, low-dose cyclophosphamide and aspirin (RACIN trial). The donors came from RACIN, which was a single-arm phase I dose-escalation trial that paired nivolumab and ipilimumab with aspirin, low-dose cyclophosphamide and low-dose radiotherapy. Eligible patients had advanced, TIL-negative solid tumors.

Material: PBMCs, obtained after low-dose radiotherapy plus immunotherapy. Recombination connected TRBV20-1 to TRBJ2-5; 10 nucleotides in the junction match TRBD2. This TCR came from a male donor with prostate cancer. The CDR3 region has the sequence CSARVTSGSQETQYF. At the DNA level, the sequence is TGCAGTGCTAGAGTGACTAGCGGGTCTCAAGAGACCCAGTACTTC.